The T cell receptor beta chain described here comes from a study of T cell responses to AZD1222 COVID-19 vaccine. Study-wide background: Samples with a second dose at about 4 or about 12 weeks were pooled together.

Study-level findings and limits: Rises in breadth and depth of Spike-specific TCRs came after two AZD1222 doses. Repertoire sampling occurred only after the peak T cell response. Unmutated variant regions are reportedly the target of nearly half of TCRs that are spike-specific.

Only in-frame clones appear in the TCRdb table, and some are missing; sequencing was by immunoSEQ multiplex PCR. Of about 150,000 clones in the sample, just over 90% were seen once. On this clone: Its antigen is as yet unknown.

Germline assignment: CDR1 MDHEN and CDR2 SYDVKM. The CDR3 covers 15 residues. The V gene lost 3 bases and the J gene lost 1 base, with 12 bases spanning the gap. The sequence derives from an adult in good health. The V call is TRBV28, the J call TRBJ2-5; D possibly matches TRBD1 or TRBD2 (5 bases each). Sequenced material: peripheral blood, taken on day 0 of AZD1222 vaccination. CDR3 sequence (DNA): TGTGCCAGCAGTTTGATTTGGGGGACCCAAGAGACCCAGTACTTC. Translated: CASSLIWGTQETQYF.